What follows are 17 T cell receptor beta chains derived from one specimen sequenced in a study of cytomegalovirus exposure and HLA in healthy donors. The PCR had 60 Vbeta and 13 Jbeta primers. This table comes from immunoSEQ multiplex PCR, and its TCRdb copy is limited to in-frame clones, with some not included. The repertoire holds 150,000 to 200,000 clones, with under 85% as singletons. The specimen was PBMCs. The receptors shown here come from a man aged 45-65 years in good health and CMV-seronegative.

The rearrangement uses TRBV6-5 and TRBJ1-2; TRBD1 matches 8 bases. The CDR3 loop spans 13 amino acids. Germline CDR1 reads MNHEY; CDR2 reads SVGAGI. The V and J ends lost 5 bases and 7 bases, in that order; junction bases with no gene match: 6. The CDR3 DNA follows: TGTGCCAGCAGTCGAGCCGGGACAGGTGGCTACACCTTC. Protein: CASSRAGTGGYTF.

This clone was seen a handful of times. The CDR3, as DNA: TGCGCCAGCAGCCAAGATCGCCCGGGGACTGAAGCTTTCTTT. Translating gives CASSQDRPGTEAFF. The rearrangement links TRBV4-3 to TRBJ1-1; no reliable D call. The CDR3 spans 14 residues. Germline CDR1 reads LGHNA; CDR2 reads YSLEER. V lost 0 bases, J lost 5 bases, and 10 bases lay in between.

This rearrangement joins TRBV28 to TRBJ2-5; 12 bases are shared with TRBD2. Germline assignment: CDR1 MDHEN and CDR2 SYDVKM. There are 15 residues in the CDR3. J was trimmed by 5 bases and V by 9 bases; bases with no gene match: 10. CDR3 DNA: TGTGCCAGTTTACTAGCGGGAGGTTCTCTGGAGACCCAGTACTTC. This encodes CASLLAGGSLETQYF.

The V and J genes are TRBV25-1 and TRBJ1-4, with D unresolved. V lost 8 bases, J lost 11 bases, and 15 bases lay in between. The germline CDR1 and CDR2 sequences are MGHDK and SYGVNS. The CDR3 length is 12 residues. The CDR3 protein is CASGATSGKLFF. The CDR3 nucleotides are TGTGCCAGCGGAGCCACCTCGGGGAAACTGTTTTTT.

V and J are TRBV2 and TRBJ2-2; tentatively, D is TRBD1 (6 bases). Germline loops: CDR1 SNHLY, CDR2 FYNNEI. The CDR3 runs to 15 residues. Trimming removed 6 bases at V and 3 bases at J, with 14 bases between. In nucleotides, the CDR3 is TGTGCCAGCAGGGAAACAGACAGGTACACCGGGGAGCTGTTTTTT. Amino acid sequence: CASRETDRYTGELFF.

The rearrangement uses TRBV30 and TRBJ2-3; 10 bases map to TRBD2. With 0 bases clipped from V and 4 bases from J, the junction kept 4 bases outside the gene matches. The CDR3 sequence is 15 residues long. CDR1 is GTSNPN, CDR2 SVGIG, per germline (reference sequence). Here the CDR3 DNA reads TGTGCCTGGAGTGTACAGCTAGCGGGAGCAGATACGCAGTATTTT. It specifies CAWSVQLAGADTQYF.

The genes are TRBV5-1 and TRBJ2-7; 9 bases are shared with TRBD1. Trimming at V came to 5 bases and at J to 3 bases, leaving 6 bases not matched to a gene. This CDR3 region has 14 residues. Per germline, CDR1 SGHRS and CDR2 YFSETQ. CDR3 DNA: TGCGCCAGCAGACCTGGGACAGGGAACTACGAGCAGTACTTC. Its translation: CASRPGTGNYEQYF.

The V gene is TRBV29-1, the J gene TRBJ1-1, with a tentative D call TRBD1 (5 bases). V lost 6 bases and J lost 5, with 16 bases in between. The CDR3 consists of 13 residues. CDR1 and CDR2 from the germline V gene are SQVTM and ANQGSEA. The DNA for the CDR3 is TGCAGCGTCGCCAGGGCCCGCCGGACTGAAGCTTTCTTT. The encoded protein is CSVARARRTEAFF. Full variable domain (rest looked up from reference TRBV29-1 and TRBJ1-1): SAVISQKPSRDICQRGTSLTIQCQVDSQVTMMFWYRQQPGQSLTLIATANQGSEATYESGFVIDKFPISRPNLTFSTLTVSNMSPEDSSIYLCSVARARRTEAFFGQGTRLTVV.

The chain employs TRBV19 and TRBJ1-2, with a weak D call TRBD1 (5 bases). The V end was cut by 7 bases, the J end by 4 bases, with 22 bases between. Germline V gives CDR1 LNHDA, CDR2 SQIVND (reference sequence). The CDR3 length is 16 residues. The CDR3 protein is CASTLRTRDWGYGYTF. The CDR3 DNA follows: TGTGCCAGTACCCTTCGCACCCGGGACTGGGGCTATGGCTACACCTTC.

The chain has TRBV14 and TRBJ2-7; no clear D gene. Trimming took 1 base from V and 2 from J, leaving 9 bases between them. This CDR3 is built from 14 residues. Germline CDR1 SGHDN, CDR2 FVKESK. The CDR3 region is CASSQVTYPYEQYF. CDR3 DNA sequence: TGTGCCAGCAGCCAAGTTACCTACCCCTACGAGCAGTACTTC. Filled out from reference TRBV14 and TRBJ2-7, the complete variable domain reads EAGVTQFPSHSVIEKGQTVTLRCDPISGHDNLYWYRRVMGKEIKFLLHFVKESKQDESGMPNNRFLAERTGGTYSTLKVQPAELEDSGVYFCASSQVTYPYEQYFGPGTRLTVT.

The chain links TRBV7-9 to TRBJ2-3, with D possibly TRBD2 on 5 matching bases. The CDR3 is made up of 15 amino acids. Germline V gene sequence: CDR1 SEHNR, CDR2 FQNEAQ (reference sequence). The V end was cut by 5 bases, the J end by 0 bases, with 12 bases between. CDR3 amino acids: CASSPDSSSTDTQYF. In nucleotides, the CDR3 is TGTGCCAGCAGCCCGGACTCCTCTAGCACAGATACGCAGTATTTT. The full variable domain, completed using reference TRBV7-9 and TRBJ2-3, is DTGVSQNPRHKITKRGQNVTFRCDPISEHNRLYWYRQTLGQGPEFLTYFQNEAQLEKSRLLSDRFSAERPKGSFSTLEIQRTEQGDSAMYLCASSPDSSSTDTQYFGPGTRLTVL.

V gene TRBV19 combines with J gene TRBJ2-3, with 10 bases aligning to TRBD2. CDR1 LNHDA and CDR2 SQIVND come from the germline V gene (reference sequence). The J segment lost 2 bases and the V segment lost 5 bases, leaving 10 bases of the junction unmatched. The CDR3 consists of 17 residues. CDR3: CASSLLGSGGSTDTQYF. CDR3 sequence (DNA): TGTGCCAGTAGTCTCTTGGGTAGCGGGGGGTCCACAGATACGCAGTATTTT.

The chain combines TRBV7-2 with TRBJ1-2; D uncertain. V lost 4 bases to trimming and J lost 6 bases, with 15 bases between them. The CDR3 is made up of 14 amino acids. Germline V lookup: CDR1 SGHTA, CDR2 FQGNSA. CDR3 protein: CASSSSVAFDGYTF. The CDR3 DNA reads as TGTGCCAGCAGCTCCAGTGTAGCCTTCGATGGCTACACCTTC.

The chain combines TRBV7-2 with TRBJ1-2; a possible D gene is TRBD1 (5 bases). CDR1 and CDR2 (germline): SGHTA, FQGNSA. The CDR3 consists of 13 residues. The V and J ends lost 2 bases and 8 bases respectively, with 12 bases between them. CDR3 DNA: TGTGCCAGCAGCTTATCGGGGGTCCAGGGCTACACCTTC. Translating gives CASSLSGVQGYTF. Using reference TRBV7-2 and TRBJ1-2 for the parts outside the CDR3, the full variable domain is GAGVSQSPSNKVTEKGKDVELRCDPISGHTALYWYRQSLGQGLEFLIYFQGNSAPDKSGLPSDRFSAERTGGSVSTLTIQRTQQEDSAVYLCASSLSGVQGYTFGSGTRLTVV.

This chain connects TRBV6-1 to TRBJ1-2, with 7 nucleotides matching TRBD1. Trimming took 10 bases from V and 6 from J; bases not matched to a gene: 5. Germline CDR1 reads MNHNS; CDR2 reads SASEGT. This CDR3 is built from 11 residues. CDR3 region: CATLTGDGYTF. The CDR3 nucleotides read TGTGCCACTTTAACAGGGGATGGCTACACCTTC.

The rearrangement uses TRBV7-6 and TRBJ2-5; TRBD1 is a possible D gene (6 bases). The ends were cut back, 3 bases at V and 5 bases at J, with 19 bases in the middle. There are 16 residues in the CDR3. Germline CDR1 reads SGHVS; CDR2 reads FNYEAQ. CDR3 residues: CASSFNRVVQIETQYF. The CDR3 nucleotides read TGTGCCAGCAGCTTTAACAGGGTCGTCCAGATCGAGACCCAGTACTTC. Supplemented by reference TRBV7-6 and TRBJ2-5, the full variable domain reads GAGVSQSPRYKVTKRGQDVALRCDPISGHVSLYWYRQALGQGPEFLTYFNYEAQQDKSGLPNDRFSAERPEGSISTLTIQRTEQRDSAMYRCASSFNRVVQIETQYFGPGTRLLVL.

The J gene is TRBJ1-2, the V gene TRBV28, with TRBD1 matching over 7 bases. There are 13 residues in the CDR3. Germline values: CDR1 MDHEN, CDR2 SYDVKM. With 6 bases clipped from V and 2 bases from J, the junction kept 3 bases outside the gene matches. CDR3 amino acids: CASSQGQNYGYTF. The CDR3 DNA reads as TGTGCCAGCAGCCAGGGACAGAACTATGGCTACACCTTC.